The 22 T cell receptor beta chains below come from one sample, sequenced in a study of T cell clonotyping in hematopoietic cell transplantation. The time point is: recipient sample about 28 days before transplant, after cytoreduction. Libraries were prepared by immunoSEQ multiplex PCR; TCRdb keeps only in-frame clonotypes and omits some of them. The data contain some 10,000 clones, roughly 87% of them singletons. The specimen was peripheral blood mononuclear cells, collected before stem cell transplant. These receptors all stem from a woman aged 45 to 65 with chronic myeloid leukemia. Some clones in this sample may be carry-over from other donors' samples.

CDR3 bases: TGCGCCAGCAGCTTGGCATCAGGGAATAAGCAGCATTTT. Translated, it gives CASSLASGNKQHF. This chain connects TRBV5-1 to TRBJ1-5; D is possibly TRBD1 (5 bases). V was cut by 0 bases and J by 13 bases, with 14 bases left in between. Germline CDR1 SGHRS, CDR2 YFSETQ. CDR3 length: 13 residues. The variable domain in full, completed from reference TRBV5-1 and TRBJ1-5, reads KAGVTQTPRYLIKTRGQQVTLSCSPISGHRSVSWYQQTPGQGLQFLFEYFSETQRNKGNFPGRFSGRQFSNSRSEMNVSTLELGDSALYLCASSLASGNKQHFGDGTRLSIL.

The chain is built from TRBV5-1 and TRBJ2-7; maybe TRBD2 (6 bases). The ends were cut back, 3 bases at V and 9 bases at J, with 22 bases in the middle. This CDR3 spans 15 amino acids. The V gene's germline CDR1 is SGHRS and CDR2 YFSETQ. This CDR3 is CASSSDPGLPLGQYF. The CDR3 nucleotides read TGCGCCAGCAGCTCAGACCCGGGACTCCCCCTGGGGCAGTACTTC.

This clone has a handful of counts. The CDR3 coding sequence is TGCAGCGCCGGGGGATCGGGAGTCACGGTTGAGCAGTACTTC. Translating it yields CSAGGSGVTVEQYF. The chain is built from TRBV29-1 and TRBJ2-7; maybe TRBD2 (6 bases). The CDR3 totals 14 residues. Trimming took 7 bases from V and 7 from J, leaving 23 bases between them. Germline assignment: CDR1 SQVTM and CDR2 ANQGSEA.

V gene TRBV29-1 combines with J gene TRBJ2-1; TRBD2 agrees at 7 bases. The CDR3 contains 11 residues. From germline, CDR1 is SQVTM and CDR2 ANQGSEA. V lost 4 bases to trimming and J lost 9 bases; unmatched junction nucleotides: 3. CDR3 amino acids: CSVGGGSEQFF. As DNA, the CDR3 is TGCAGCGTTGGGGGCGGGAGTGAGCAGTTCTTC.

J is TRBJ1-1 and V is TRBV28; 7 bases are a match to TRBD1. Per the germline V gene, CDR1 is MDHEN and CDR2 is SYDVKM. There are 15 residues in the CDR3. V lost 6 bases to trimming and J lost 6 bases; unmatched junction nucleotides: 13. DNA of the CDR3: TGTGCCAGCAGGGCACCCAATCACAGGGGCGCTGAAGCTTTCTTT. Translated: CASRAPNHRGAEAFF.

The V and J genes are TRBV7-7 and TRBJ2-2; no clear D. CDR1 is SSHAT, CDR2 FNYEAQ, per germline (reference sequence). The CDR3 totals 12 residues. The CDR3 DNA sequence: TGTGCTAGTTCCGAAACTACCGGGGAGCTGTTTTTT. Translated, it gives CASSETTGELFF.

The V gene is TRBV5-4, the J gene TRBJ1-2; TRBD1 might be the D (5 bases). Germline CDR1 SGHNT, CDR2 YYREEE (reference sequence). This CDR3 has 14 amino acids. V dropped 4 bases and J dropped 5 bases, with 15 bases sitting between them. The CDR3 protein is CASSQTGGGYGYTF. In nucleotides, the CDR3 is TGTGCCAGCAGCCAAACAGGCGGGGGTTATGGCTACACCTTC.

The chain employs TRBV28 and TRBJ1-2, with D possibly TRBD1 on 5 matching bases. This CDR3 contains 15 residues. The V gene's germline CDR1 is MDHEN and CDR2 SYDVKM. The V end was cut by 3 bases, the J end by 7 bases, with 18 bases between. CDR3 amino acids: CASSFSLGQGGGYTF. The CDR3 DNA reads TGTGCCAGCAGTTTTTCGTTGGGCCAGGGCGGTGGCTACACCTTC.

This chain uses TRBV28 with TRBJ2-4; tentatively, D is TRBD2 (5 bases). The CDR3 runs to 16 residues. CDR1 and CDR2 (germline): MDHEN, SYDVKM. V was clipped by 3 bases and J by 1 base, with 13 bases between them. The CDR3 region has the DNA TGTGCCAGCAGTTTCCTCAGATCGGGGGCCAAAAACATTCAGTACTTC. Translation gives CASSFLRSGAKNIQYF.

This rearrangement joins TRBV7-6 to TRBJ1-1; D is uncertain. Trimming shortened V by 6 bases and J by 0 bases, and 8 bases separated the two germline ends. Germline lookup yields CDR1 SGHVS and CDR2 FNYEAQ. This CDR3 comprises 13 residues. The CDR3 bases are TGTGCCAGCAGTTCATCGATGAACACTGAAGCTTTCTTT. It translates to CASSSSMNTEAFF.

This chain links TRBV9 with TRBJ1-1; a weak D match, TRBD1 (6 bases). The CDR3 is 14 residues long. V lost 3 bases and J 0 bases, leaving 9 bases between the germline ends. Germline lookup yields CDR1 SGDLS and CDR2 YYNGEE. CDR3 in DNA: TGTGCCAGCAGCGCCCAGGGGATGAACACTGAAGCTTTCTTT. It specifies CASSAQGMNTEAFF.

The CDR3 bases are TGTGCCAGCAGCTTTGGTGGGACTACGCACTACGAGCAGTACTTC. Translated: CASSFGGTTHYEQYF. This chain connects TRBV5-6 to TRBJ2-7, with 7 bases aligning to TRBD2. The length of the CDR3 is 15 residues. Germline assignment: CDR1 SGHDT and CDR2 YYEEEE. The V gene end was trimmed by 2 bases and the J gene end by 3 bases; junction bases not matched to a gene: 8.

This chain uses TRBV28 with TRBJ2-7; no clear D. Per the germline V gene, CDR1 is MDHEN and CDR2 is SYDVKM. The CDR3 contains 13 residues. V lost 5 bases and J 10 bases, leaving 18 bases between the germline ends. In DNA, the CDR3 is TGTGCCAGCAGTCCCAAACCGGGCCTCACCCAGTACTTC. This encodes CASSPKPGLTQYF.

The rearrangement links TRBV19 to TRBJ1-1; D call uncertain. Trimming removed 0 bases at V and 8 bases at J, with 10 bases between. In germline, CDR1 is LNHDA, CDR2 SQIVND (reference sequence). This CDR3 comprises 13 residues. CDR3 sequence reads: CASSIEGHGEAFF. CDR3 in DNA: TGTGCCAGTAGTATAGAGGGCCACGGAGAAGCTTTCTTT.

The chain joins TRBV6-6 to TRBJ2-7, with 8 bases lining up with TRBD1. V trimming: 2 bases; J trimming: 2 bases; junction bases outside the gene matches: 8. This CDR3 has 16 residues. Germline-derived CDR1 and CDR2 are MNHNY and SVGAGI (reference sequence). The CDR3 sequence is CASSYQTGVTTYEQYF. CDR3 coding DNA: TGTGCCAGCAGTTACCAGACAGGGGTGACCACCTACGAGCAGTACTTC.

The V and J genes are TRBV5-8 and TRBJ2-6; D may be TRBD2 (5 bases). CDR3 size: 16 residues. Germline loops: CDR1 SGHTS, CDR2 YDEGEE. The germline V and J ends were trimmed by 5 bases and 0 bases, with 12 bases remaining between them. CDR3 bases: TGTGCCAGCAGTTATGGACTGACCTCTGGGGCCAACGTCCTGACTTTC. This sequence encodes CASSYGLTSGANVLTF.

This chain joins TRBV28 and TRBJ1-5; the D gene is possibly TRBD1 (6 bases). V lost 4 bases and J 2 bases, leaving 15 bases between the germline ends. CDR1 and CDR2 from the germline V gene are MDHEN and SYDVKM. CDR3 size: 16 residues. As DNA, the CDR3 is TGTGCCAGCAGTTCCATTCAGGGGAAGGGCAATCAGCCCCAGCATTTT. This translates into CASSSIQGKGNQPQHF.

This clone came up once. This chain uses TRBV7-2 with TRBJ2-7; D unresolved. The CDR3 has 12 residues. CDR1 and CDR2 from the germline V gene are SGHTA and FQGNSA. The V end lost 5 bases, the J end lost 1 base, and 6 bases lay between the germline ends. CDR3 sequence (DNA): TGTGCCAGCAGCCGAAATTCCTACGAGCAGTACTTC. This encodes CASSRNSYEQYF.

The chain joins TRBV29-1 to TRBJ2-7; D not resolved. The CDR3 sequence is 12 residues long. Per germline, CDR1 SQVTM and CDR2 ANQGSEA. Trimming removed 4 bases from V and 0 bases from J, with 7 bases in between. CDR3 nucleotides: TGCAGCGTTGCGACAAGCTCCTACGAGCAGTACTTC. Translating gives CSVATSSYEQYF.

This clone was picked up one time. This sequence joins TRBV5-5 and TRBJ2-3; 10 nucleotides agree with TRBD1. Germline V gene data show CDR1 as SGHKS and CDR2 as YYEKEE (reference sequence). Trimming took 4 bases from V and 1 from J; bases not matched to a gene: 3. The CDR3 is 15 amino acids. CDR3 DNA sequence: TGTGCCAGCAGCCTAGGGACAGGGGGCACAGATACGCAGTATTTT. It encodes CASSLGTGGTDTQYF.

The rearrangement uses TRBV15 and TRBJ1-1; 9 bases agree with TRBD1. CDR3 length equals 14 residues. Germline CDR1 LNHNV, CDR2 YYDKDF (reference sequence). Germline trimming cut 0 bases from V and 4 bases from J; bases unmatched to any gene: 0. The CDR3 DNA is TGTGCCACCAGCAGAGAGACAGGGGGCACTGAAGCTTTCTTT. Its translation: CATSRETGGTEAFF.

This chain links TRBV6-1 with TRBJ2-7; perhaps TRBD2 as D (5 bases). Trimming took 1 base from V and 3 from J, leaving 13 bases between them. The CDR3 loop spans 15 amino acids. Germline V gene sequence: CDR1 MNHNS, CDR2 SASEGT. CDR3 residues: CASSEVLAADYEQYF. The CDR3 coding sequence is TGTGCCAGCAGTGAAGTTTTGGCAGCGGACTACGAGCAGTACTTC.